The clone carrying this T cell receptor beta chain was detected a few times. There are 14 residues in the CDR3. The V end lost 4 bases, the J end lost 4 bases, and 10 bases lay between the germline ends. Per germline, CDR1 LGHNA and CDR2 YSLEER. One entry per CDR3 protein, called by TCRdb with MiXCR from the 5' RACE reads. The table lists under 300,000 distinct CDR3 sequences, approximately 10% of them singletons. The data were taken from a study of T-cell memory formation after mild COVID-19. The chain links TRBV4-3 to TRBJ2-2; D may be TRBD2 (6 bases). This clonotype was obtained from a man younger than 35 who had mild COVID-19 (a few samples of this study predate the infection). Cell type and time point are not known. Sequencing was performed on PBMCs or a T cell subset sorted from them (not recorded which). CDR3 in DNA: TGCGCCAGCAGCCCGGGGACTGCCACCGGGGAGCTGTTTTTT. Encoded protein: CASSPGTATGELFF.